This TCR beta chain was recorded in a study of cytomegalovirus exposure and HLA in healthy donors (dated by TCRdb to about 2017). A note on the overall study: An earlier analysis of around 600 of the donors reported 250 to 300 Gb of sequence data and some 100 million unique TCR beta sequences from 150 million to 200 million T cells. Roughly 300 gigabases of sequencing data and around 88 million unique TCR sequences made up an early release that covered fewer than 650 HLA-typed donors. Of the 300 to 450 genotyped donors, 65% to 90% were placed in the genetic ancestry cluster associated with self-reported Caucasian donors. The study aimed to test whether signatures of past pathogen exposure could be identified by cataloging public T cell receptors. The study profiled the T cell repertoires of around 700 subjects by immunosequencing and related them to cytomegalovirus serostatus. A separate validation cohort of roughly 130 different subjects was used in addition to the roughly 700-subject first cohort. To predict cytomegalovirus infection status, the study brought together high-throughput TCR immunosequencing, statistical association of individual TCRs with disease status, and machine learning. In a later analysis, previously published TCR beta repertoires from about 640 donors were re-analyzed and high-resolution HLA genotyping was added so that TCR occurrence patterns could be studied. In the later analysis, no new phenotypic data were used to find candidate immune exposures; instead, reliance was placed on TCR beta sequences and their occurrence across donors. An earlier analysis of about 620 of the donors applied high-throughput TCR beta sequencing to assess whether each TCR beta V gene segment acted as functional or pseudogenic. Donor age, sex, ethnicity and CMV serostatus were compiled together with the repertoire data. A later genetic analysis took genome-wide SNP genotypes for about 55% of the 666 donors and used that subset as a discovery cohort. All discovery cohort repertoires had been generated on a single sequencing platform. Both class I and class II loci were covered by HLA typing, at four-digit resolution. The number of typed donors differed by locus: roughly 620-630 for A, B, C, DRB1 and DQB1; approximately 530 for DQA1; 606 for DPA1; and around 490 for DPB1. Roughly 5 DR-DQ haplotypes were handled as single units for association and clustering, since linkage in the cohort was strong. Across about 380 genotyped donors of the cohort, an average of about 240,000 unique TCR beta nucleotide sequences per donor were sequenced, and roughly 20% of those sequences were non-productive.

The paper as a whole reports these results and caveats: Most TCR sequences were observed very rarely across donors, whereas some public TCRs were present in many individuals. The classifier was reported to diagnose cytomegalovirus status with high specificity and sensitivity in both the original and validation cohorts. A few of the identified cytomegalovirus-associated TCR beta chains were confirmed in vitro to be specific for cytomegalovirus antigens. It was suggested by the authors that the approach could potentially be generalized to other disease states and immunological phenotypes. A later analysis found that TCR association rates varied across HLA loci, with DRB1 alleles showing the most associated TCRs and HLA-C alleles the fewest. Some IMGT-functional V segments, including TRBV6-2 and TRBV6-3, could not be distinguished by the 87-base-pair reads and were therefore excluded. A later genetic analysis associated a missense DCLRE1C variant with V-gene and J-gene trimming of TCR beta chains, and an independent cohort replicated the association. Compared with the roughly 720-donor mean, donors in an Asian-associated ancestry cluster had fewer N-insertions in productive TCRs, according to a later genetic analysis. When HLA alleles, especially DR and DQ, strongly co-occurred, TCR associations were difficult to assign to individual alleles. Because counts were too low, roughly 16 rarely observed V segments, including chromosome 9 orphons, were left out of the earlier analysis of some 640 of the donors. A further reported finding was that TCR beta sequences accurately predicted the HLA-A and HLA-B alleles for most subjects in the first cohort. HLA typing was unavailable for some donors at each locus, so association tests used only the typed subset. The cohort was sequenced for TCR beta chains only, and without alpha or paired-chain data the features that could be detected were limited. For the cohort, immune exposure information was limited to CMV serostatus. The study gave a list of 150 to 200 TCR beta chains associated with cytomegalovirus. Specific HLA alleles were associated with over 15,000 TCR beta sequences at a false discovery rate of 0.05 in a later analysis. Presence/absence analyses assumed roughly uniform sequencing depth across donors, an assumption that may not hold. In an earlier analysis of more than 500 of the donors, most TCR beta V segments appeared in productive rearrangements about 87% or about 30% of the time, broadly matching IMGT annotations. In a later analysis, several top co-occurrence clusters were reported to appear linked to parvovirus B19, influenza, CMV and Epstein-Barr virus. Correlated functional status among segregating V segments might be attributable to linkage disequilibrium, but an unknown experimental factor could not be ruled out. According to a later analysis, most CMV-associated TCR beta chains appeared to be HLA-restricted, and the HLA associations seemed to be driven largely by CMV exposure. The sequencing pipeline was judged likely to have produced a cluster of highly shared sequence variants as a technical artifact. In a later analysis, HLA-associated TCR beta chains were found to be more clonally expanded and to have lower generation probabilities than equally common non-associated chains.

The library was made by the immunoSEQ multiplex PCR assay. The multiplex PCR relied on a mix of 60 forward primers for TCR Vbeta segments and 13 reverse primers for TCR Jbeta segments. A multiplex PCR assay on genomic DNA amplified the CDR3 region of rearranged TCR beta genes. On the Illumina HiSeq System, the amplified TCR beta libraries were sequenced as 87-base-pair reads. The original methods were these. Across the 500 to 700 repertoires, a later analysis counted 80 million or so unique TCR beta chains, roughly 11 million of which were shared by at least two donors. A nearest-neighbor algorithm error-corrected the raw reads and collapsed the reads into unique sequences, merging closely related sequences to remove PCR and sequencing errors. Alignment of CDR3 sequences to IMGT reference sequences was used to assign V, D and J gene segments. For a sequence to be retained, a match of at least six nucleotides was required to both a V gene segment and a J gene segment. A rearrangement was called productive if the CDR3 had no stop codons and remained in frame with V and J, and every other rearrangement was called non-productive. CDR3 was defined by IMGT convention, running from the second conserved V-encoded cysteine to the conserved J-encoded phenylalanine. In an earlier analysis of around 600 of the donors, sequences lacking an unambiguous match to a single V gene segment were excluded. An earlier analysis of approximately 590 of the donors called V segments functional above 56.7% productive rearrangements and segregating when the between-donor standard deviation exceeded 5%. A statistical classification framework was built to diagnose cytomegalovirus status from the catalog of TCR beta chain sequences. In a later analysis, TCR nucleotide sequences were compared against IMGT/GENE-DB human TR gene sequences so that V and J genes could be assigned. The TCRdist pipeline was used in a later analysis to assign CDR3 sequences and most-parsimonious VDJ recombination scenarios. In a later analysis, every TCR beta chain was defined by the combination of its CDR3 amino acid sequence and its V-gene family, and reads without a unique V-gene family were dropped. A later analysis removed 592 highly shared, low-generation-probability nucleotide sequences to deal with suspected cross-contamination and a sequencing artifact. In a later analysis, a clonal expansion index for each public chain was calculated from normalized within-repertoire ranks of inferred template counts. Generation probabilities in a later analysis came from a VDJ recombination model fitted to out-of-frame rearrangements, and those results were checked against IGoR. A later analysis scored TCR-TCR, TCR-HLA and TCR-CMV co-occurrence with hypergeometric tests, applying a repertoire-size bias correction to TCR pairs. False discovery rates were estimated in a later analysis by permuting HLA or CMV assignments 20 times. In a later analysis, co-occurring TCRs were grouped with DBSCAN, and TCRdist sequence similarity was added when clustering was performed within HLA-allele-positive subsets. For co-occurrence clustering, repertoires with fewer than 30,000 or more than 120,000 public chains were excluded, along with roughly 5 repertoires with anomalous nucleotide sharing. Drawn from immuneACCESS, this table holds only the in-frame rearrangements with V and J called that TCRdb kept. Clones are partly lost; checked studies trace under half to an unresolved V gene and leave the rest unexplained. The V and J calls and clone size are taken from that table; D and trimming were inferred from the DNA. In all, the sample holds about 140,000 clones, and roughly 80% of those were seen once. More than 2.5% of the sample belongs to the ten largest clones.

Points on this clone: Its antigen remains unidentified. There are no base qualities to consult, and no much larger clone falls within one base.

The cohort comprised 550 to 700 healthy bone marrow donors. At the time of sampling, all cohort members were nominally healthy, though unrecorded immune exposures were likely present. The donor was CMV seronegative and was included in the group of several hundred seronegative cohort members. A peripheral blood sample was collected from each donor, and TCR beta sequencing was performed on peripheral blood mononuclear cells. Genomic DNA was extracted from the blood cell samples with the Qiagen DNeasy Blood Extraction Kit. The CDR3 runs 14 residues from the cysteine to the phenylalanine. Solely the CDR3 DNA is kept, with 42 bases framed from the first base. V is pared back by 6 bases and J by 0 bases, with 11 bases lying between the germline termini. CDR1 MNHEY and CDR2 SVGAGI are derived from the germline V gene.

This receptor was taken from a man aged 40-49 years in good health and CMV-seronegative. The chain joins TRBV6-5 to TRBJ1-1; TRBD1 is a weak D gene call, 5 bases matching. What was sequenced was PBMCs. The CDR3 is CASRRGHLNTEAFF. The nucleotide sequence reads TGTGCCAGCAGGAGAGGACACCTGAACACTGAAGCTTTCTTT.